This is a list of T cell receptor beta chains from one sample in a study of long-term antiretroviral therapy in people with HIV. TCRdb keeps only in-frame clones here, not all; method: immunoSEQ multiplex PCR. The table lists some 16,000 clones, around 81% of them singletons. The sample here was unsorted PBMCs, taken 0.1 years before starting antiretroviral therapy. These receptors were obtained from a man aged 18 to 29 with HIV. Each CDR3 is given with its conserved first and last residue.

CDR3: CASRPKGWTETQYF; length: 14; J: TRBJ2-5; V: TRBV27
CDR3: CASSFIGSTDTQYF; length: 14; J: TRBJ2-3; V: TRBV7-3
CDR3: CASSPGLAGEQYF; length: 13; J: TRBJ2-7; V: TRBV11-1
CDR3: CASSRTGGFSNQPQHF; length: 16; J: TRBJ1-5; V: TRBV7-2
CDR3: CASSQVLSQGEYEQYF; length: 16; J: TRBJ2-7; V: TRBV4-1
CDR3: CASTIGRGSYEQYF; length: 14; J: TRBJ2-7; V: TRBV5-1
CDR3: CASTDRTNYGYTF; length: 13; J: TRBJ1-2; V: TRBV7-9
CDR3: CASSKEGRVETQYF; length: 14; J: TRBJ2-5; V: TRBV7-3
CDR3: CASSDYEQYF; length: 10; J: TRBJ2-7; V: TRBV25-1
CDR3: CASSLAGGNTEAFF; length: 14; J: TRBJ1-1; V: TRBV11-3
CDR3: CASTPLLGIETYEQYF; length: 16; J: TRBJ2-7; V: TRBV7-8
CDR3: CASRPDRPAWEETQYF; length: 16; J: TRBJ2-5; V: TRBV7-9
CDR3: CASSEGRNQETQYF; length: 14; J: TRBJ2-5; V: TRBV9
CDR3: CASSYSDRGAYEQYF; length: 15; J: TRBJ2-7; V: TRBV6-5
CDR3: CASSLGGRASSPLAKNIQYF; length: 20; J: TRBJ2-4; V: TRBV5-4
CDR3: CASSLTGGPQHF; length: 12; J: TRBJ1-5; V: TRBV7-6
CDR3: CASSPSRGINTEAFF; length: 15; J: TRBJ1-1; V: TRBV4-3
CDR3: CASSQGIAVYNEQFF; length: 15; J: TRBJ2-1; V: TRBV4-3
CDR3: CASSLAPGAGEQYF; length: 14; J: TRBJ2-7; V: TRBV7-9
CDR3: CAWSVVVEQYF; length: 11; J: TRBJ2-7; V: TRBV30
CDR3: CASSLGPDNEQFF; length: 13; J: TRBJ2-1; V: TRBV5-5
CDR3: CASPTGFSGNTIYF; length: 14; J: TRBJ1-3; V: TRBV19
CDR3: CASSLTHLELEQFF; length: 14; J: TRBJ2-1; V: TRBV5-5
CDR3: CASSLTGNTEAFF; length: 13; J: TRBJ1-1; V: TRBV7-3
CDR3: CASSLGTSGRAGDEQFF; length: 17; J: TRBJ2-1; V: TRBV7-6
CDR3: CASSLGRGLLHEQYF; length: 15; J: TRBJ2-7; V: TRBV7-3
CDR3: CASSPHISSGEQYF; length: 14; J: TRBJ2-7; V: TRBV7-9
CDR3: CASSLAWAREQYF; length: 13; J: TRBJ2-7; V: TRBV7-9
CDR3: CASSLASSGTYNEQFF; length: 16; J: TRBJ2-1; V: TRBV11-1
CDR3: CASIGNTEAFF; length: 11; J: TRBJ1-1; V: TRBV6-5
CDR3: CASSLSGTRGSKFF; length: 14; J: TRBJ2-1; V: TRBV27
CDR3: CASTGVAGRDTQYF; length: 14; J: TRBJ2-3; V: TRBV5-1
CDR3: CATRGAGGIQPQHF; length: 14; J: TRBJ1-5; V: TRBV15
CDR3: CASSRLAAYEQYF; length: 13; J: TRBJ2-7; V: TRBV2
CDR3: CASSLARGTTDTQYF; length: 15; J: TRBJ2-3; V: TRBV5-1
CDR3: CASRGGELFF; length: 10; J: TRBJ2-2; V: TRBV4-2
CDR3: CASSNRDLDEKLFF; length: 14; J: TRBJ1-4; V: TRBV4-1
CDR3: CAIAGRQNTEAFF; length: 13; J: TRBJ1-1; V: TRBV10-3
CDR3: CASSLRRYGYTF; length: 12; J: TRBJ1-2; V: TRBV5-6